This is a list of T cell receptor beta chains from one sample in a study of CD8 T cells in ankylosing spondylitis. Using its own MiXCR run on the 5' RACE reads, TCRdb lists one record per CDR3 protein. Seen here are 650,000 to 800,000 distinct CDR3 sequences, around a fifth observed once, and the top ten hold under 20%. Sequenced: blood, either unsorted or a sorted T cell fraction (not recorded which). Every receptor here comes from a male donor with ankylosing spondylitis. The CDR3 runs from the conserved cysteine through the conserved F or W. The D gene is left open where the match is weak. Part of the rows lack a size; the others show once, few, many or a class for expanded clones.

>few|TRBD2|TRBV7-9|TRBJ2-7
CASSYGTSGSSYEQYF
TGTGCCAGCAGCTACGGGACTAGCGGGAGTTCCTACGAGCAGTACTTC
>NA|NA|TRBV5-1|TRBJ1-1
CASSPVGAAGTEAFF
TGCGCCAGCTCCCCAGTGGGGGCGGCGGGCACTGAAGCTTTCTTT
>NA|NA|TRBV7-8|TRBJ1-2
CASSLDQWDYGYTF
TGTGCCAGCAGCCTGGACCAATGGGACTATGGCTACACCTTC
>NA|NA|TRBV5-2|TRBJ2-1
CASKGTSGRSVRRADSGNEQFF
TGTGCCAGCAAGGGGACTAGCGGGAGGAGCGTTCGTCGGGCGGACTCGGGCAATGAGCAGTTCTTC
>few|TRBD2|TRBV10-1|TRBJ2-1
CASRKTSGGAYFYNEQFF
TGCGCCAGCAGGAAGACTAGCGGGGGGGCCTACTTTTACAATGAGCAGTTCTTC
>NA|NA|TRBV30|TRBJ2-5
CAWSPTEETQYF
TGTGCCTGGAGTCCCACCGAAGAGACCCAGTACTTC
>NA|NA|TRBV7-2|TRBJ2-1
CASSYHGSSYNEQFF
TGTGCCAGCAGCTACCACGGGAGCTCCTACAATGAGCAGTTCTTC
>few|NA|TRBV5-6|TRBJ2-1
CASSLAYGYDEQFF
TGTGCCAGCAGCTTGGCCTACGGCTACGATGAGCAGTTCTTC
>many|NA|TRBV29-1|TRBJ1-2
CSVDRDGYTF
TGCAGCGTTGACAGGGACGGCTACACCTTC
>NA|TRBD2|TRBV9|TRBJ2-3
CASSGIAGGLITDTQYF
TGTGCCAGCAGCGGTATTGCGGGGGGACTTATCACAGATACGCAGTATTTT
>many|NA|TRBV15|TRBJ1-1
CATSRAGRNTEAFF
TGTGCCACCAGCAGAGCCGGAAGAAACACTGAAGCTTTCTTT
>NA|NA|TRBV12-2|TRBJ2-5
CASRLVATGEEETQYF
TGTGCAAGTCGCTTAGTGGCGACAGGGGAGGAGGAGACCCAGTACTTC
>NA|TRBD1|TRBV20-1|TRBJ2-4
CSATGRGLAKNIQYF
TGCAGTGCTACCGGCAGGGGGTTAGCCAAAAACATTCAGTACTTC
>NA|NA|TRBV6-1|TRBJ1-1
CASSPLYTEAFF
TGTGCCAGCAGTCCCCTCTACACTGAAGCTTTCTTT
>NA|NA|TRBV20-1|TRBJ1-4
CSARDRSLEKLFF
TGCAGTGCTAGAGATAGGTCACTTGAAAAACTGTTTTTT
>NA|NA|TRBV28|TRBJ2-7
CASSVHQGRSYEQYF
TGTGCCAGCAGCGTACACCAGGGTCGGTCCTACGAGCAGTACTTC
>few|NA|TRBV10-3|TRBJ2-3
CAISVSNWGTDTQYF
TGTGCCATCAGTGTTTCTAACTGGGGCACAGATACGCAGTATTTT
>few|NA|TRBV7-2|TRBJ2-5
CASSLGLDETQYF
TGTGCCAGCAGCTTAGGACTAGACGAGACCCAGTACTTC
>many|NA|TRBV5-1|TRBJ2-6
CASSLVLSGANVLTF
TGCGCCAGCAGCTTGGTCCTCTCTGGGGCCAACGTCCTGACTTTC
>many|NA|TRBV20-1|TRBJ1-1
CSARWAGAEAFF
TGCAGTGCTAGGTGGGCCGGGGCTGAAGCTTTCTTT
>NA|NA|TRBV20-1|TRBJ2-1
CSASPLADYNEQFF
TGCAGTGCCAGTCCCCTAGCAGATTACAATGAGCAGTTCTTC
>NA|NA|TRBV27|TRBJ1-1
CASSTVQQLEAFF
TGTGCCAGCAGCACAGTTCAACAGCTGGAAGCTTTCTTT
>few|TRBD2|TRBV2|TRBJ2-7
CASKGTNLSYEQYF
TGTGCCAGCAAAGGGACTAACTTATCCTACGAGCAGTACTTC
>NA|NA|TRBV19|TRBJ1-5
CASSSSYGAGGNQPQHF
TGTGCCAGTAGCTCCTCATACGGGGCAGGCGGCAATCAGCCCCAGCATTTT
>NA|NA|TRBV4-1|TRBJ1-6
CASSQDRTLHF
TGCGCCAGCAGCCAAGACCGAACCCTCCACTTT
>NA|TRBD1|TRBV20-1|TRBJ2-1
CSASYRDRGLVEQFF
TGCAGTGCGAGCTACCGGGACAGGGGGCTCGTTGAGCAGTTCTTC
>NA|NA|TRBV3-1|TRBJ2-5
CASSRDVKGETQYF
TGTGCCAGCAGCCGGGACGTCAAAGGGGAGACCCAGTACTTC
>many|NA|TRBV29-1|TRBJ2-1
CSGALGLTSDNEQFF
TGCAGCGGTGCCCTGGGTCTCACCAGTGACAATGAGCAGTTCTTC
>few|TRBD1|TRBV28|TRBJ2-7
CASSFSTGTPDF
TGTGCCAGCAGTTTTTCGACAGGGACACCTGACTTC
>NA|NA|TRBV7-9|TRBJ2-1
CATQGGLSGGDYNEQFF
TGTGCCACGCAGGGGGGTTTAAGCGGGGGAGACTACAATGAGCAGTTCTTC
>NA|NA|TRBV7-9|TRBJ2-3
CASSYYPGDSSTDTQYF
TGTGCCAGCAGCTACTACCCAGGGGACTCTAGCACAGATACGCAGTATTTT
>NA|TRBD1|TRBV9|TRBJ1-2
CASSVELGQEPDQNYGYTF
TGTGCCAGCAGCGTCGAACTCGGACAGGAACCCGACCAAAACTATGGCTACACCTTC
>NA|NA|TRBV30|TRBJ2-7
CAWSKGGKGQIYEQYF
TGTGCCTGGAGTAAGGGCGGGAAGGGACAGATCTACGAGCAGTACTTC
>few|NA|TRBV4-3|TRBJ2-5
CASSQDRTGPEYF
TGCGCCAGCAGCCAAGATCGTACAGGCCCAGAGTACTTC
>few|TRBD1|TRBV4-1|TRBJ2-1
CASTKGQGAFDEQFF
TGCGCCAGCACCAAGGGACAGGGGGCTTTCGATGAGCAGTTCTTC
>many|TRBD2|TRBV12-3/TRBV12-4|TRBJ2-3
CASSTSGSTDTQYF
TGTGCCAGCAGTACTAGCGGGAGCACAGATACGCAGTATTTT
>NA|NA|TRBV9|TRBJ2-1
CASSVVGSGFDEQFF
TGTGCCAGCAGCGTAGTAGGGTCAGGCTTCGATGAGCAGTTCTTC
>many|TRBD1|TRBV5-1|TRBJ1-1
CASSSGQGEAFF
TGCGCCAGCAGCTCGGGACAGGGTGAAGCTTTCTTT
>many|NA|TRBV3-1|TRBJ2-7
CASSQEAYEQYF
TGTGCCAGCAGCCAAGAAGCCTACGAGCAGTACTTC
>NA|TRBD2|TRBV19|TRBJ2-3
CASRRLAGGSVDTQYF
TGTGCCAGCAGACGACTAGCGGGAGGCTCGGTAGATACGCAGTATTTT
>once|NA|TRBV5-5|TRBJ1-1
CASSRGRQAAEAFF
TGTGCCAGCAGCCGGGGCCGTCAGGCCGCTGAAGCTTTCTTT
>NA|TRBD1|TRBV29-1|TRBJ2-7
CSVETQGVGIYEQYF
TGCAGCGTTGAGACCCAGGGGGTTGGGATTTACGAGCAGTACTTC
>few|NA|TRBV20-1|TRBJ1-6
CSAREGAHNSPLHF
TGCAGTGCTAGAGAGGGGGCGCATAATTCACCCCTCCACTTT
>NA|NA|TRBV7-2|TRBJ1-1
CASSLDLYTEAFF
TGTGCCAGCAGCTTGGACCTTTACACTGAAGCTTTCTTT
>many|TRBD1|TRBV5-6|TRBJ1-4
CASSRRGRGNEKLFF
TGTGCCAGCAGCCGGAGGGGGCGCGGTAATGAAAAACTGTTTTTT
>NA|TRBD2|TRBV20-1|TRBJ2-3
CSASEPSGSGDTQYF
TGCAGTGCTAGTGAACCCAGCGGGAGTGGCGATACGCAGTATTTT
>NA|NA|TRBV20-1|TRBJ2-7
CSASKTRDEQYF
TGCAGTGCTAGTAAGACTCGGGACGAGCAGTACTTC
>few|TRBD2|TRBV29-1|TRBJ2-1
CSVTGLALALEQFF
TGCAGCGTGACCGGACTAGCCCTAGCGCTTGAGCAGTTCTTC
>NA|NA|TRBV28|TRBJ1-2
CASSFSQGRTYGYTF
TGTGCCAGCAGTTTTTCGCAGGGAAGAACGTATGGCTACACCTTC
>few|TRBD2|TRBV28|TRBJ2-1
CASSPTSGRAGGNEQFF
TGTGCCAGCAGTCCGACTAGCGGGAGGGCCGGGGGAAATGAGCAGTTCTTC
>NA|NA|TRBV7-8|TRBJ1-5
CASSPFGQPNQPQHF
TGTGCCAGCAGCCCCTTTGGGCAGCCGAATCAGCCCCAGCATTTT